Below are 18 T cell receptor beta chains sequenced from a single sample in a study of blood T cell repertoires in COVID-19. Generated by immunoSEQ multiplex PCR, the TCRdb table keeps only in-frame clones and is missing some. The table includes around 230,000 clones, approximately 86% detected once. What was sequenced was PBMCs or T cells enriched from blood (not recorded which). These receptor sequences come from a woman aged 40 to 50 with acute COVID-19.

This sequence joins TRBV4-1 and TRBJ1-2; no firm D call. Germline CDR1 MGHRA, CDR2 YSYEKL. Trimming took 0 bases from V and 3 from J, leaving 5 bases between them. This CDR3 region has 13 residues. CDR3 DNA sequence: TGCGCCAGCAGCCAAGACGTAGACTATGGCTACACCTTC. This gives the protein CASSQDVDYGYTF.

The CDR3 bases are TGTGCCAGCAGTGAATCTTTCAATCAGCCCCAGCATTTT. It yields the protein CASSESFNQPQHF. This chain links TRBV6-1 with TRBJ1-5; no firm D call. V dropped 2 bases and J dropped 3 bases, with 5 bases sitting between them. Per germline, CDR1 MNHNS and CDR2 SASEGT. The CDR3 covers 13 residues.

The chain carries TRBV29-1 and TRBJ2-7, with 9 bases matching TRBD1. The V segment lost 6 bases and the J segment 6 bases; nucleotides outside the gene matches: 12. The CDR3 totals 14 residues. The germline CDR1 and CDR2 sequences are SQVTM and ANQGSEA. Here the CDR3 reads CSVKNPGQGTEQYF. CDR3 nucleotides: TGCAGCGTCAAAAATCCGGGACAGGGAACCGAGCAGTACTTC.

The chain employs TRBV25-1 and TRBJ2-7; 10 bases align to TRBD1. CDR1 is MGHDK, CDR2 SYGVNS, per germline. Trimming cost V 2 bases and J 3 bases; bases outside gene matches: 1. This CDR3 comprises 14 residues. The CDR3 DNA reads as TGTGCCAGCAGTGAAGGGACAGGGGTCTACGAGCAGTACTTC. It yields the protein CASSEGTGVYEQYF.

Only a few counts were recorded for this clone. V is TRBV7-9 and J is TRBJ1-3; 9 bases fit TRBD1. Germline CDR1 is SEHNR and CDR2 is FQNEAQ (reference sequence). V was pared by 3 bases and J by 4 bases, with 1 base of the junction left unmatched. There are 14 residues in the CDR3. The CDR3 region is CASSFGQGGNTIYF. CDR3 nucleotides: TGTGCCAGCAGCTTCGGACAGGGGGGAAACACCATATATTTT.

This chain uses TRBV7-9 with TRBJ1-2; a possible D gene is TRBD1 (6 bases). CDR1 and CDR2 from the germline V gene are SEHNR and FQNEAQ (reference sequence). This CDR3 has 16 amino acids. The V end lost 4 bases, the J end lost 4 bases, and 19 bases lay between the germline ends. The DNA of the CDR3 is TGTGCCAGCAGCTCTAGCACAGGACAGCGGGGCTATGGCTACACCTTC. It specifies CASSSSTGQRGYGYTF. The full variable domain, completed using reference TRBV7-9 and TRBJ1-2, is DTGVSQNPRHKITKRGQNVTFRCDPISEHNRLYWYRQTLGQGPEFLTYFQNEAQLEKSRLLSDRFSAERPKGSFSTLEIQRTEQGDSAMYLCASSSSTGQRGYGYTFGSGTRLTVV.

The chain employs TRBV18 and TRBJ2-1; 8 bases line up with TRBD2. The V segment lost 4 bases and the J segment 8 bases; nucleotides outside the gene matches: 7. CDR1 and CDR2 from the germline V gene are KGHSH and LQKENI. The CDR3 consists of 14 residues. In DNA, the CDR3 is TGTGCCAGCTCACAAGAGCGGGAGAGCGATGAGCAGTTCTTC. Protein sequence: CASSQERESDEQFF.

This chain joins TRBV12-2 and TRBJ2-7; the D call in the table, TRBD2, was not verified against the DNA. TRBV12-2 is given as a pseudogene. The CDR3 is 13 residues long. The CDR3 nucleotides are TGTGCAAGTCGCTTAGACCGAGACTACGAGCAGTACTTC. It specifies CASRLDRDYEQYF.

This chain links TRBV14 with TRBJ2-2, with 7 bases identical to TRBD2. Germline V gives CDR1 SGHDN, CDR2 FVKESK. The J segment lost 4 bases and the V segment lost 2 bases, leaving 1 base of the junction unmatched. The CDR3 extends over 14 amino acids. In DNA form, the CDR3 reads TGTGCCAGCAGCCAAATAGCGGGCACCGGGGAGCTGTTTTTT. This codes for CASSQIAGTGELFF.

V gene TRBV28 combines with J gene TRBJ1-6; the match to TRBD1 covers 9 bases. Germline V CDR1 and CDR2: MDHEN, SYDVKM. CDR3 length: 14 residues. The ends lost 6 bases at V and 14 bases at J; junction bases unmatched: 11. In DNA, the CDR3 is TGTGCCAGCAGCGCACAGGGGGCGCTTCTATCCCTCCACTTT. This sequence encodes CASSAQGALLSLHF.

This sequence joins TRBV28 and TRBJ2-2; TRBD1 matches at 10 bases. This CDR3 is 15 amino acids long. V was pared by 4 bases and J by 4 bases, with 3 bases of the junction left unmatched. Germline V CDR1 and CDR2: MDHEN, SYDVKM. CDR3 DNA sequence: TGTGCCAGCAGTTCACGGACAGGGGGCACCGGGGAGCTGTTTTTT. Encoded protein: CASSSRTGGTGELFF.

The rearrangement joins TRBV7-2 to TRBJ1-2; D is uncertain. The CDR3 runs to 14 residues. CDR1 SGHTA and CDR2 FQGNSA come from the germline V gene. Trimming took off 3 bases at V and 0 bases at J, with 8 bases between the two ends. Here the CDR3 reads CASSFDLTNYGYTF. CDR3 DNA: TGTGCCAGCAGCTTTGACTTAACTAACTATGGCTACACCTTC. The variable domain in full, completed from reference TRBV7-2 and TRBJ1-2, reads GAGVSQSPSNKVTEKGKDVELRCDPISGHTALYWYRQSLGQGLEFLIYFQGNSAPDKSGLPSDRFSAERTGGSVSTLTIQRTQQEDSAVYLCASSFDLTNYGYTFGSGTRLTVV.

This chain joins TRBV21-1 and TRBJ2-7; the listed D gene, TRBD2, was not tested against the DNA. TRBV21-1 is a known pseudogene. CDR3 size: 15 residues. The CDR3 is CASSKTSGRYHEQYF. Here the CDR3 DNA reads TGTGCCAGCAGCAAAACTAGCGGGAGGTACCACGAGCAGTACTTC.

The chain employs TRBV2 and TRBJ2-7, with TRBD1 identical over 7 bases. Germline CDR1 reads SNHLY; CDR2 reads FYNNEI. The V segment lost 7 bases and the J segment 4 bases; nucleotides outside the gene matches: 13. This CDR3 contains 15 residues. CDR3 in amino acids: CASTPRGTERYEQYF. In DNA, the CDR3 is TGTGCCAGCACCCCCCGTGGGACAGAAAGGTACGAGCAGTACTTC.

This clone was seen once. The chain links TRBV6-5 to TRBJ2-7; 8 nucleotides agree with TRBD2. The V gene's germline CDR1 is MNHEY and CDR2 SVGAGI. The CDR3 is made up of 16 amino acids. V was clipped by 0 bases and J by 1 base; unmatched bases: 5. Here the CDR3 DNA reads TGTGCCAGCAGTTACTCTGGGACTAGAGTGTCCTACGAGCAGTACTTC. Translated, it gives CASSYSGTRVSYEQYF.

The table lists this clone with a count of one. The rearrangement joins TRBV3-1 (or the pseudogene TRBV3-2) to TRBJ2-3; 10 bases match TRBD2. V lost 2 bases to trimming and J lost 1 base; unmatched junction nucleotides: 9. There are 18 residues in the CDR3. In germline, CDR1 is LGHDT, CDR2 YNNKEL (reference sequence). CDR3: CASSQSRGSGRGTDTQYF. DNA of the CDR3: TGTGCCAGCAGCCAATCGCGCGGGAGCGGGAGGGGCACAGATACGCAGTATTTT.

This clone was observed a single time. CDR3 in DNA: TGTGCCAGTCTGTCTAGGGTAGCGGGAGACGAGACCCAGTACTTC. Its translation: CASLSRVAGDETQYF. This chain uses TRBV19 with TRBJ2-5, with 9 nucleotides matching TRBD2. The length of the CDR3 is 15 residues. The ends lost 8 bases at V and 5 bases at J; junction bases unmatched: 12. Germline V gene sequence: CDR1 LNHDA, CDR2 SQIVND (reference sequence).

The rearrangement links TRBV16 to TRBJ1-1; tentative D call: TRBD1 (6 bases). The CDR3 length is 14 residues. Per the germline V gene, CDR1 is KGHSY and CDR2 is FQNENV. V lost 4 bases to trimming and J lost 6 bases, with 15 bases between them. CDR3 nucleotides: TGTGCCAGCAGCCTTAACAGGGACCTACCTGAAGCTTTCTTT. Translation: CASSLNRDLPEAFF. Full variable domain (rest looked up from reference TRBV16 and TRBJ1-1): GEEVAQTPKHLVRGEGQKAKLYCAPIKGHSYVFWYQQVLKNEFKFLISFQNENVFDETGMPKERFSAKCLPNSPCSLEIQATKLEDSAVYFCASSLNRDLPEAFFGQGTRLTVV.